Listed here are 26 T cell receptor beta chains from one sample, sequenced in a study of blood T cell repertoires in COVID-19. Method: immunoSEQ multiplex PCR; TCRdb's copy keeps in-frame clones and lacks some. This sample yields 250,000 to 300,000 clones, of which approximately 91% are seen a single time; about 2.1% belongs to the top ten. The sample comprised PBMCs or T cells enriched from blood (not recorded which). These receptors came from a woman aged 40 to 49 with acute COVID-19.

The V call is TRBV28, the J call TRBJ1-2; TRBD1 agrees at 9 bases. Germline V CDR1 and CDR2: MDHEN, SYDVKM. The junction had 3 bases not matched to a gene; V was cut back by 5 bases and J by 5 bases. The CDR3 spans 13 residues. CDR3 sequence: CASSIGTGYGYTF. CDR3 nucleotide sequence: TGTGCCAGCAGTATTGGGACAGGGTATGGCTACACCTTC.

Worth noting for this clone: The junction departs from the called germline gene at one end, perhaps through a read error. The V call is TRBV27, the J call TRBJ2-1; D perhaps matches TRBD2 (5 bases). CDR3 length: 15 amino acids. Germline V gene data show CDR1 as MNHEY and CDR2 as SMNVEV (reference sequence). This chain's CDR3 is CASSLYLAPYIEQFF. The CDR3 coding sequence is TGTGCCAGCAGTTTATACCTAGCCCCGTACATTGAGCAGTTCTTC.

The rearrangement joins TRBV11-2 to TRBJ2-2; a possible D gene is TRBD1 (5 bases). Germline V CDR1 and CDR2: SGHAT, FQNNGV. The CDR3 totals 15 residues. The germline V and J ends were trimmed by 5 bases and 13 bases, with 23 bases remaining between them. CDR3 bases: TGTGCCAGCAGCCGCCTCTTCCAGCGACCAGACAGGCTGTTTTTT. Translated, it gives CASSRLFQRPDRLFF.

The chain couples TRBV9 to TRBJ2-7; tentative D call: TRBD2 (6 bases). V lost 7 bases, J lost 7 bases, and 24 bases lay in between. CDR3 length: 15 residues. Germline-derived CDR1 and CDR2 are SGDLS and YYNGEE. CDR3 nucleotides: TGTGCCAGCTCTCCTTCCCCGTGGGAGGTTTTGGAGCAGTACTTC. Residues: CASSPSPWEVLEQYF.

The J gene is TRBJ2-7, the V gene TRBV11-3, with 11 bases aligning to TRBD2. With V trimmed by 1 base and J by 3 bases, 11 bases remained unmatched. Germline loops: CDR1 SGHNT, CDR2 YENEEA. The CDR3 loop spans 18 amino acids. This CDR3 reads CASSLGLAGSGGVYEQYF. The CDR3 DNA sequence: TGTGCCAGCAGCTTAGGACTAGCGGGATCCGGGGGAGTCTACGAGCAGTACTTC.

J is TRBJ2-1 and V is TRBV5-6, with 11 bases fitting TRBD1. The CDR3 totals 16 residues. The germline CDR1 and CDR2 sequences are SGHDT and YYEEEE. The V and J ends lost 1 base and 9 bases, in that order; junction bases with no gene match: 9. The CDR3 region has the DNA TGTGCCAGCAGCTTGATTCCGGGACAGGGGGACTTTGAGCAGTTCTTC. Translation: CASSLIPGQGDFEQFF.

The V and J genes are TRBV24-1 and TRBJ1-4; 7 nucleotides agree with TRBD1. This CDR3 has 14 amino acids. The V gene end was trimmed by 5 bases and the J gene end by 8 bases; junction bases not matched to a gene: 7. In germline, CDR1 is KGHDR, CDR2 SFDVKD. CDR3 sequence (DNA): TGTGCCACCAGTGCCGCAGGGGGTGGCGAAAAACTGTTTTTT. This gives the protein CATSAAGGGEKLFF.

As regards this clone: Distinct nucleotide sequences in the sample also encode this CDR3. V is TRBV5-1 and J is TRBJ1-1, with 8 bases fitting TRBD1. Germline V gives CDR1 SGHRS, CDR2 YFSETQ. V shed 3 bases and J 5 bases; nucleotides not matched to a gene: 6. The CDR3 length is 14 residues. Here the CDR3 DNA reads TGCGCCAGCAGCTCACAGGGGGGGAATACTGAAGCTTTCTTT. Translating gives CASSSQGGNTEAFF.

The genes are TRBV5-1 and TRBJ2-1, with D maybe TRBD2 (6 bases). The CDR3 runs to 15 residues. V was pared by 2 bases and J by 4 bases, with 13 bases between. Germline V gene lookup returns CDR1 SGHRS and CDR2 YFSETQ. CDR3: CASSFEGLLYNEQFF. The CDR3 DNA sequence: TGCGCCAGCAGCTTCGAGGGACTTCTATACAATGAGCAGTTCTTC.

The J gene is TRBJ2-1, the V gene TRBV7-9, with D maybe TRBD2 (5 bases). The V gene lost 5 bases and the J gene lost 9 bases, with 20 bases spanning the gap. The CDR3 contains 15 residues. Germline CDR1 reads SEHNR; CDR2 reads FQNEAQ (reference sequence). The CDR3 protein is CASSEAGGFSGEQFF. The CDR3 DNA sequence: TGTGCCAGCAGCGAAGCCGGCGGGTTTTCTGGTGAGCAGTTCTTC.

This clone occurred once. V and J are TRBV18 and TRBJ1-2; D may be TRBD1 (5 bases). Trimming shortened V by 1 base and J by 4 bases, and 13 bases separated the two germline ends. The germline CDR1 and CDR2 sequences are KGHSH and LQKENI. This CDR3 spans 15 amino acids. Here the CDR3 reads CASSPLRGVGYGYTF. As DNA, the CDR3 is TGTGCCAGCTCACCACTGCGGGGGGTTGGCTATGGCTACACCTTC.

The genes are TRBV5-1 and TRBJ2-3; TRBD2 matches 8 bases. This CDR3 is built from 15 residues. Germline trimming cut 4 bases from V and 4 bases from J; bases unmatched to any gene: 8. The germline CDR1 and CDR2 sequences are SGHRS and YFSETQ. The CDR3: CASSPQAGEPDTQYF. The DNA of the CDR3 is TGCGCCAGCAGCCCCCAAGCGGGAGAGCCAGATACGCAGTATTTT.

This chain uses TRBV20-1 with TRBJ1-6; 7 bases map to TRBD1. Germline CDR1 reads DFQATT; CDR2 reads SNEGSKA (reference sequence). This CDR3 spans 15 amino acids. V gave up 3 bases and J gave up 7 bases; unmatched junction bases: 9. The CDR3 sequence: CSASLETGPNSPLHF. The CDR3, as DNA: TGCAGTGCTAGTTTGGAGACAGGGCCGAATTCACCCCTCCACTTT.

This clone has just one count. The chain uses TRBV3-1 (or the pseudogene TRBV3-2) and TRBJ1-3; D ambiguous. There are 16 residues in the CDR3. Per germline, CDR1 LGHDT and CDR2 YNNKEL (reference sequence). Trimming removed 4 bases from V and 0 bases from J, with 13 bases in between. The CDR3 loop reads CASSLFGLGSGNTIYF. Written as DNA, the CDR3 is TGTGCCAGCAGCCTTTTCGGGTTGGGCTCTGGAAACACCATATATTTT.

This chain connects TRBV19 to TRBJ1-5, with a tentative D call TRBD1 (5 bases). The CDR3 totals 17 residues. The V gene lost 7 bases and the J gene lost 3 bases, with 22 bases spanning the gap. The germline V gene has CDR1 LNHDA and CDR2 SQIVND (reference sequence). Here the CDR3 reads CASTPYGAGRPNQPQHF. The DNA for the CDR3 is TGTGCCAGTACCCCGTATGGGGCAGGGAGGCCCAATCAGCCCCAGCATTTT.

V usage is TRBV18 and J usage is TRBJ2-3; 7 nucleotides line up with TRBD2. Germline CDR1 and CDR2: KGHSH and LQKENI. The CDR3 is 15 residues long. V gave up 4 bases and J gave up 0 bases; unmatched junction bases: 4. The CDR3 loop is CASSLTSASTDTQYF. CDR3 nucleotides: TGTGCCAGCTCACTAACTAGCGCTAGCACAGATACGCAGTATTTT.

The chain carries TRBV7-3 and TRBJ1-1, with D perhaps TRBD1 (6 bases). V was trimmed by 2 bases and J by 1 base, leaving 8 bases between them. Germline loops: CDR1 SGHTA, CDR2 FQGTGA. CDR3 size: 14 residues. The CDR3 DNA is TGTGCCAGCAGCTTAGGGACAAGGAACACTGAAGCTTTCTTT. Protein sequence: CASSLGTRNTEAFF.

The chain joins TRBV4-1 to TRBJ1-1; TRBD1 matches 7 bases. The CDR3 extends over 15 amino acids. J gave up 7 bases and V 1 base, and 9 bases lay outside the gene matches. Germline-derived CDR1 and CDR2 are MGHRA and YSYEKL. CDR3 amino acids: CASSQGRWGTDEAFF. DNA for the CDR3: TGCGCCAGCAGCCAAGGCCGATGGGGGACAGATGAAGCTTTCTTT.

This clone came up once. The CDR3: CAGTSGGLRGEQYF. CDR3 DNA: TGTGCCGGGACTAGCGGGGGCCTTCGGGGCGAGCAGTACTTC. This chain links TRBV5-4 with TRBJ2-7; 14 bases align to TRBD2. The V segment lost 10 bases and the J segment 6 bases; nucleotides outside the gene matches: 9. The CDR3 is 14 residues long. Germline CDR1 is SGHNT and CDR2 is YYREEE (reference sequence).

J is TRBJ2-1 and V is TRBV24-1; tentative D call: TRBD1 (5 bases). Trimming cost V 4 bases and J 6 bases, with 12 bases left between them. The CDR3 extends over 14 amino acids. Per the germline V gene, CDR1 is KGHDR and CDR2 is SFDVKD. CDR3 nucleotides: TGTGCCACCAGTGACTTTGACAGTTCCAATGAGCAGTTCTTC. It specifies CATSDFDSSNEQFF.

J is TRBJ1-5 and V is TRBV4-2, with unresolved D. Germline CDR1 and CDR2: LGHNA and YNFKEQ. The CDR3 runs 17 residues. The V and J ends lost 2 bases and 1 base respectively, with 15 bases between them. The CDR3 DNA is TGTGCCAGCAGCCAAAGGTTTGAGGGTGGGAGCAATCAGCCCCAGCATTTT. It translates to CASSQRFEGGSNQPQHF.

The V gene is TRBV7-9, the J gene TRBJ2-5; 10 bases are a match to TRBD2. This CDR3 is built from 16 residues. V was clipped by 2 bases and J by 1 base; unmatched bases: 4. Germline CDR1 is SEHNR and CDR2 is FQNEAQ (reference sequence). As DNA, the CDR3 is TGTGCCAGCAGCTTAAGGCTAGCGGGGGTCCAAGAGACCCAGTACTTC. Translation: CASSLRLAGVQETQYF.

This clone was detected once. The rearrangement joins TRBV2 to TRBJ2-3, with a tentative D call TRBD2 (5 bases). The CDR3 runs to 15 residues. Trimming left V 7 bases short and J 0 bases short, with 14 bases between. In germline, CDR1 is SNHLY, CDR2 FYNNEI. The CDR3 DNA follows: TGTGCCAGCACTATCGAGGGCAGGAGCACAGATACGCAGTATTTT. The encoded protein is CASTIEGRSTDTQYF.

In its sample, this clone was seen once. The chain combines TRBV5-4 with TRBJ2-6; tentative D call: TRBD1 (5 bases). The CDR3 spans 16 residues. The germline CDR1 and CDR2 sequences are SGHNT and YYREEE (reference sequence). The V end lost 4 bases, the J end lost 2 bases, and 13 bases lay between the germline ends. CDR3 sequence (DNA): TGTGCCAGCAGCCGACAGATTACGGCTGGGGCCAACGTCCTGACTTTC. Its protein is CASSRQITAGANVLTF.

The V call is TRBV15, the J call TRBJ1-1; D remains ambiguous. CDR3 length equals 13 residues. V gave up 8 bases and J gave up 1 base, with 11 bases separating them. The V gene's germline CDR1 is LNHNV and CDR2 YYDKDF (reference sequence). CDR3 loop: CATPVARNTEAFF. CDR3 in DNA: TGTGCCACCCCAGTAGCCCGGAACACTGAAGCTTTCTTT.

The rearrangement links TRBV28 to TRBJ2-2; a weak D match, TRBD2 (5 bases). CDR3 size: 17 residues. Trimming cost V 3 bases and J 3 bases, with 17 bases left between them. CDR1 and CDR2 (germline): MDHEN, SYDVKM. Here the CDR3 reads CASSFSREILDTGELFF. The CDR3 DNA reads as TGTGCCAGCAGTTTTTCACGGGAAATTCTTGACACCGGGGAGCTGTTTTTT.